The 2 T cell receptor beta chains listed next were all sequenced from one sample in a study of cytomegalovirus exposure and HLA in healthy donors. Primers: 60 Vbeta forward and 13 Jbeta reverse. Using immunoSEQ multiplex PCR, the repertoire was profiled, and TCRdb retains in-frame clones only, with some absent. The sample holds roughly 70,000 clones, 60% to 75% seen once. Material: PBMCs. These receptor sequences come from a male donor in good health and CMV-seropositive.

The chain recombines TRBV5-1 with TRBJ1-6; D might be TRBD1 (6 bases). V lost 4 bases, J lost 8 bases, and 10 bases lay in between. The CDR3 has 13 amino acids. CDR1 and CDR2 (germline): SGHRS, YFSETQ. CDR3 residues: CASSTDRDSPLHF. The CDR3 DNA reads as TGCGCCAGCAGCACGGACAGAGATTCACCCCTCCACTTT.

The genes are TRBV27 and TRBJ1-6; 7 bases map to TRBD1. CDR1 and CDR2 from the germline V gene are MNHEY and SMNVEV (reference sequence). The CDR3 is 16 residues long. With 5 bases clipped from V and 0 bases from J, the junction kept 4 bases outside the gene matches. CDR3 sequence (DNA): TGTGCCAGCAGTGCGGACAGGAACTCCTATAATTCACCCCTCCACTTT. This translates into CASSADRNSYNSPLHF.